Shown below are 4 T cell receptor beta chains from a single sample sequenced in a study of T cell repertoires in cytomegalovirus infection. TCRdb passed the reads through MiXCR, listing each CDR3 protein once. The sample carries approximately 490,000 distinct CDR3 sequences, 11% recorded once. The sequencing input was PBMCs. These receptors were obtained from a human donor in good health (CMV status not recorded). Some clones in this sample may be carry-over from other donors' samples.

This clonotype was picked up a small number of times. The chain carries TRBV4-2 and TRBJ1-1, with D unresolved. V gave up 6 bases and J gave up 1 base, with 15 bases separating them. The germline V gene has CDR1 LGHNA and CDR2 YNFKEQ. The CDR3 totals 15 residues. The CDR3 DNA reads TGTGCCAGCAGTGTAAAGGGCGCGGGGAACACTGAAGCTTTCTTT. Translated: CASSVKGAGNTEAFF.

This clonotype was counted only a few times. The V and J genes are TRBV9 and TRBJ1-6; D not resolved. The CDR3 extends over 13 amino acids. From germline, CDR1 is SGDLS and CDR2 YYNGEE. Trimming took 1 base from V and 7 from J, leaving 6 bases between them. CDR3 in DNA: TGTGCCAGCAGCGTATCCCACAATTCACCCCTCCACTTT. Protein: CASSVSHNSPLHF.

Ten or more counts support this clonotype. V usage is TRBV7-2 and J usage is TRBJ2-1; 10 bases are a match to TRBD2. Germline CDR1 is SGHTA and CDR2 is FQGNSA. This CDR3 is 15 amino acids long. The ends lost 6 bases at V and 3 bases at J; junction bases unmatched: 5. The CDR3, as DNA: TGTGCCAGCAGTCGAACTAGCGGGATCTACAATGAGCAGTTCTTC. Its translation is CASSRTSGIYNEQFF.

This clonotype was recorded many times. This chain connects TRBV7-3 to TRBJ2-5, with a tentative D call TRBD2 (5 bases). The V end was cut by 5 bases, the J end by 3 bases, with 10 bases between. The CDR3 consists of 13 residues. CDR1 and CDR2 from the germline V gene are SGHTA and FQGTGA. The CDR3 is CASSPSGEETQYF. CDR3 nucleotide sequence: TGTGCCAGCAGCCCATCCGGGGAAGAGACCCAGTACTTC.